Sequencing of this TCR beta chain was carried out in a study of blood T cell repertoires in COVID-19. Data came from immunoSEQ multiplex PCR; TCRdb stores just in-frame clones and leaves some out. The table records tens of thousands of clones, around 74% of them present only once. Trimming removed 7 bases at V and 4 bases at J, with 13 bases between. The CDR3 runs 14 residues. Germline V gene sequence: CDR1 MDHEN, CDR2 SYDVKM. The sequence derives from a human donor with acute or convalescent COVID-19. The donor label of this sample is uncertain. This rearrangement joins TRBV28 to TRBJ1-4; tentative D call: TRBD1 (5 bases). The sequenced sample consisted of peripheral blood. The CDR3 DNA is TGTGCCAGCACCCTCAGGGAGGTTAATGAAAAACTGTTTTTT. Amino acid sequence: CASTLREVNEKLFF.